This T cell receptor beta chain originates from a study of blood T cell repertoires in COVID-19. Study-level information: Samples came from the United States, Italy and Spain, spanning acute and convalescent COVID-19. The analysed material was cDNA or gDNA that came from T cells, B-cell-depleted T cells, or PBMCs.

A few counts support this clone. Germline V gives CDR1 SNHLY, CDR2 FYNNEI. J was trimmed by 5 bases and V by 6 bases; bases with no gene match: 9. The CDR3 is 14 residues long. How the authors handled the data: Researchers report that nucleated cell counts were estimated from reference gene primer amplification. Data came from immunoSEQ multiplex PCR; TCRdb stores just in-frame clones and leaves some out. V and J calls and clone size are as listed in that table; D and trimming were resolved from the DNA. Found here are about 190,000 clones, roughly 90% of them singletons; the top ten hold around 6.6%.

The genes are TRBV2 and TRBJ2-5; 7 bases align to TRBD2. The sample comprised peripheral blood. This receptor was identified in a middle-aged woman who had recovered from COVID-19. CDR3: CASRTTSLGETQYF. The CDR3 DNA is TGTGCCAGCAGGACGACTAGCTTGGGGGAGACCCAGTACTTC. Together with reference TRBV2 and TRBJ2-5, the CDR3 gives the full variable domain: EPEVTQTPSHQVTQMGQEVILRCVPISNHLYFYWYRQILGQKVEFLVSFYNNEISEKSEIFDDQFSVERPDGSNFTLKIRSTKLEDSAMYFCASRTTSLGETQYFGPGTRLLVL.